This T cell receptor beta chain was captured in a study of lymphopenia after photon versus proton radiotherapy. To note about this clone: Its antigen is unidentified. An end of the junction differs from the germline gene, which may be a read error.

Generated by immunoSEQ multiplex PCR, the TCRdb table keeps only in-frame clones and is missing some. The top ten clones hold 3.5% of a sample with 13,000 or so clones, less than 90% of them seen once. Whole-study results and caveats: Post-nadir TCR diversity decline inversely tracked overall survival among those who died. Under photons, naive T cells and diversity fell while effector/memory populations rose.

The material sequenced was peripheral blood, taken from a patient treated with photon-based radiotherapy. This receptor was taken from a man aged 60 to 75 with pancreatic cancer.

The CDR3, as DNA: TGTGCCAGCAGCCCGGGCGGTAATGAGCGGTTCTTC. This codes for CASSPGGNERFF. J is TRBJ2-1 and V is TRBV5-4; D unclear. The CDR3 is 12 residues long. Germline CDR1 reads SGHNT; CDR2 reads YYREEE (reference sequence). Complete variable domain (other parts from reference TRBV5-4 and TRBJ2-1): ETGVTQSPTHLIKTRGQQVTLRCSSQSGHNTVSWYQQALGQGPQFIFQYYREEENGRGNFPPRFSGLQFPNYSSELNVNALELDDSALYLCASSPGGNERFFGPGTRLTVL.